This TCR beta chain was sequenced in a study of memory CD4+ T cells and cytomegalovirus serostatus. Overall study context: Healthy Belgian adult donors included nine or ten CMV-positive and about two dozen CMV-negative people.

J gave up 5 bases and V 4 bases, and 5 bases lay outside the gene matches. This CDR3 is 15 amino acids long. From germline, CDR1 is MNHEY and CDR2 SVGAGI. Per the study methods: Out-of-frame sequences were removed, leaving about 2.2 million distinct TCRbeta sequences. Here immunoSEQ multiplex PCR was the method, and the copy in TCRdb shows in-frame clones only, minus some. V, J and clone size reflect that table, while D and trimming were determined from the DNA. The sample holds 50,000 to 60,000 clones, 80% to 85% seen once. Study outcomes and limitations: Each of approximately 69 CMV-associated TCRbeta sequences occurred in one to five individuals.

On this clone itself: The antigen remains undetermined.

Single viable CD3+CD4+CD8-CD45RO+ cells were sorted as the memory CD4+ T cells. The receptor's source is an adult in good health and CMV-seropositive. Sequencing was carried out using memory CD4+ T cells from blood. V is TRBV6-5 and J is TRBJ1-1; 12 bases fit TRBD1. The CDR3 region has the DNA TGTGCCAGCAGTTTGGGGGACAGGGGGCGGACTGAAGCTTTCTTT. Amino acids: CASSLGDRGRTEAFF.